The 8 T cell receptor beta chains below all came from one sample that was sequenced in a study of blood T cell repertoires in COVID-19 (dated by TCRdb to about 2020). The method was the immunoSEQ multiplex PCR assay. This is the immuneACCESS table as TCRdb keeps it, with only in-frame sequences that have V and J called. A part of the clones is gone; compared with another copy, unresolved V genes explain less than half, and the rest is unexplained. The sample table holds 150,000 to 200,000 clones, of which around two thirds were seen once. The ten largest clones represent 2.5% to 3.5% of the sample. Sequencing was done on a sample of peripheral blood. All receptors come from a woman older than 75 with acute or convalescent COVID-19.

The chain combines TRBV4-1 with TRBJ1-4; a weak D match, TRBD1 (6 bases). Trimming removed 0 bases at V and 5 bases at J, with 13 bases between. Germline V gene data show CDR1 as MGHRA and CDR2 as YSYEKL. The CDR3 has 16 residues. The CDR3 DNA sequence: TGCGCCAGCAGCCAAGATCCAGGGGAAAAGAATGAAAAACTGTTTTTT. It specifies CASSQDPGEKNEKLFF.

CDR3 bases: TGTGCCAGCAGCCGCGTAGGGGGTAGTAATGAAAAACTGTTTTTT. Its protein is CASSRVGGSNEKLFF. The chain links TRBV7-9 to TRBJ1-4, with D possibly matching TRBD1 (6 bases). This CDR3 is 15 amino acids long. Trimming removed 5 bases from V and 4 bases from J, with 14 bases in between. Germline assignment: CDR1 SEHNR and CDR2 FQNEAQ (reference sequence).

This chain joins TRBV19 and TRBJ2-2; TRBD1 matches at 8 bases. Trimming cost V 1 base and J 4 bases; bases outside gene matches: 2. CDR3 length: 15 residues. From germline, CDR1 is LNHDA and CDR2 SQIVND (reference sequence). CDR3 nucleotides: TGTGCCAGTAGTATAGTTACAGGGGGCACCGGGGAGCTGTTTTTT. Translated, it gives CASSIVTGGTGELFF. The entire variable domain, with the rest obtained from reference TRBV19 and TRBJ2-2, is as follows: DGGITQSPKYLFRKEGQNVTLSCEQNLNHDAMYWYRQDPGQGLRLIYYSQIVNDFQKGDIAEGYSVSREKKESFPLTVTSAQKNPTAFYLCASSIVTGGTGELFFGEGSRLTVL.

The J gene is TRBJ2-7, the V gene TRBV19; D may be TRBD1 (6 bases). The CDR3 is 14 residues long. V lost 3 bases to trimming and J lost 2 bases, with 11 bases between them. The V gene's germline CDR1 is LNHDA and CDR2 SQIVND (reference sequence). The CDR3: CASSMNRAPYEQYF. The CDR3 DNA is TGTGCCAGTAGTATGAACAGGGCTCCCTACGAGCAGTACTTC.

This chain joins TRBV20-1 and TRBJ1-1; no reliable D call. In germline, CDR1 is DFQATT, CDR2 SNEGSKA (reference sequence). CDR3 size: 11 residues. Deletions cut 3 bases from V and 3 bases from J, with 5 bases between. CDR3 sequence (DNA): TGCAGTGCTAGCGGGGACACTGAAGCTTTCTTT. The encoded protein is CSASGDTEAFF.

The chain carries TRBV7-2 and TRBJ2-1, with D perhaps matching TRBD2 (6 bases). The CDR3 contains 14 residues. V lost 4 bases and J lost 4, with 11 bases in between. Germline values: CDR1 SGHTA, CDR2 FQGNSA. The CDR3 sequence is CASSSHLAYNEQFF. For the CDR3, the DNA is TGTGCCAGCAGCTCTCACCTAGCGTACAATGAGCAGTTCTTC.

This clone was seen a few times. This chain connects TRBV27 to TRBJ2-7; TRBD1 aligns across 9 bases. V was pared by 5 bases and J by 4 bases, with 6 bases of the junction left unmatched. The CDR3 totals 14 residues. The germline V gene encodes CDR1 MNHEY and CDR2 SMNVEV (reference sequence). The DNA of the CDR3 is TGTGCCAGCAGTGGGGGACAGGGAGGATACGAGCAGTACTTC. It yields the protein CASSGGQGGYEQYF.

This clone has a handful of counts. CDR3 sequence (DNA): TGTGCCAGCAGTATCACCCCAGGGCGGGGTTGGATAAGGCGTAAAGATGAAGCTTTCTTT. It translates to CASSITPGRGWIRRKDEAFF. The chain links TRBV28 to TRBJ1-1; tentatively, D is TRBD1 (5 bases). Germline V gene sequence: CDR1 MDHEN, CDR2 SYDVKM. The CDR3 runs to 20 residues. Trimming removed 5 bases from V and 7 bases from J, with 35 bases in between.